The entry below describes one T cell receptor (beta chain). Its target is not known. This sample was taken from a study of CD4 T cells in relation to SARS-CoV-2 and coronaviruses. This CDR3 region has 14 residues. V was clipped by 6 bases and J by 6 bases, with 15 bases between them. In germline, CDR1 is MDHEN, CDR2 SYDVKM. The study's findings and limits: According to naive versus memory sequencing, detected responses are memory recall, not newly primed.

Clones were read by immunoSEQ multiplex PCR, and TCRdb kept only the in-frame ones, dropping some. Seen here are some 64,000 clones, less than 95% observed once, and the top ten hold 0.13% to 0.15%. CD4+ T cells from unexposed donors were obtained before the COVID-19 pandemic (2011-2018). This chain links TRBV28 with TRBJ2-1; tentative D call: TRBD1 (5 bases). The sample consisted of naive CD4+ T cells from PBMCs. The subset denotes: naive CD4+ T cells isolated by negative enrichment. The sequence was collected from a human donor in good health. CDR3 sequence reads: CASRGRGHINEQFF. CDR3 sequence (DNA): TGTGCCAGCAGGGGAAGGGGCCATATCAATGAGCAGTTCTTC.